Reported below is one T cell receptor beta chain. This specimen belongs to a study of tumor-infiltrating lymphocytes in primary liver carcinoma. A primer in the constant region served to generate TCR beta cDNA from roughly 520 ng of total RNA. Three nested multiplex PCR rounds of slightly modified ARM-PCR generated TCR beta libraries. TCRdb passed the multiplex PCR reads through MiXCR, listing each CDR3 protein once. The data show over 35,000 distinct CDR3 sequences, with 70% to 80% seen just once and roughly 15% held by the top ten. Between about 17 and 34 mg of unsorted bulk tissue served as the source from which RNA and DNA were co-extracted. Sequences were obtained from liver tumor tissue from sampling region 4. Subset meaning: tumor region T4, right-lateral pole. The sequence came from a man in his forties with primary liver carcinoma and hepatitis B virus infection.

The CDR3 loop reads CAWSHGLGRKEQFF. CDR3 sequence (DNA): TGTGCCTGGTCGCACGGACTAGGGCGAAAAGAGCAGTTCTTC. The V gene is TRBV30, the J gene TRBJ2-1, with TRBD2 identical over 7 bases. The junction had 14 bases not matched to a gene; V was cut back by 5 bases and J by 10 bases. The length of the CDR3 is 14 residues. CDR1 GTSNPN and CDR2 SVGIG come from the germline V gene (reference sequence).